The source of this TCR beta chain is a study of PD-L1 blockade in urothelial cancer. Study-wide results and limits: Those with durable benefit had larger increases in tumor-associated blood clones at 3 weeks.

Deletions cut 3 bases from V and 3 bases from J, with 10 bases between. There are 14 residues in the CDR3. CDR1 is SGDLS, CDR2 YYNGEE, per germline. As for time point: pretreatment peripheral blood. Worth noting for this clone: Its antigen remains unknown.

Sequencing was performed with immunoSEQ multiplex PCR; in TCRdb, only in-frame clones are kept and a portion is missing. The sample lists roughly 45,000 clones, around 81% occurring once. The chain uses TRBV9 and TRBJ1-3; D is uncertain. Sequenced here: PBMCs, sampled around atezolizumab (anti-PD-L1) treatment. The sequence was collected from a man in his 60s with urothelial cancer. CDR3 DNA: TGTGCCAGCAGCGCGGGAACAAATGGAAACACCATATATTTT. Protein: CASSAGTNGNTIYF.